Listed below are T cell receptor beta chains from one sample, sequenced in a study of chemoradiotherapy in HPV16-positive cancers. The assay was immunoSEQ multiplex PCR, and TCRdb's table has in-frame clones only and misses some. The sample yields 9,500 to 15,000 clones, approximately 90% seen once. The sequencing used blood, collected from a patient who underwent chemoradiotherapy. Every receptor here comes from a human donor with HPV-associated anogenital cancer. Each CDR3 is given with its conserved first and last residue. Each record gives: D gene, V gene, clone size, J gene, CDR3 protein, CDR3 DNA. D genes are given only for firm matches. Clone size is shown for a subset of rows, as once, few, many or a class of expanded clone.

D gene: TRBD2; V gene: TRBV4-2; clone size: -; J gene: TRBJ2-3; CDR3 protein: CASTLAGGRTDTQYF; CDR3 DNA: TGTGCCAGCACCTTAGCGGGGGGGCGAACAGATACGCAGTATTTT
D gene: -; V gene: TRBV29-1; clone size: -; J gene: TRBJ2-1; CDR3 protein: CSVEGRAGVHNEQFF; CDR3 DNA: TGCAGCGTTGAAGGTAGGGCTGGTGTCCACAATGAGCAGTTCTTC
D gene: -; V gene: TRBV29-1; clone size: once; J gene: TRBJ1-2; CDR3 protein: CSVGRWRELFNYGYTF; CDR3 DNA: TGCAGCGTGGGGCGATGGAGGGAGCTCTTTAACTATGGCTACACCTTC
D gene: TRBD2; V gene: TRBV5-6; clone size: -; J gene: TRBJ2-3; CDR3 protein: CATRGRGAGDTQYF; CDR3 DNA: TGTGCCACCAGAGGGCGGGGGGCGGGAGATACGCAGTATTTT
D gene: -; V gene: TRBV27; clone size: -; J gene: TRBJ1-5; CDR3 protein: CASSFLGYNQPQHF; CDR3 DNA: TGTGCCAGCAGTTTCTTAGGATACAATCAGCCCCAGCATTTT
D gene: -; V gene: TRBV11-3; clone size: -; J gene: TRBJ2-1; CDR3 protein: CASSFLGGDNEQFF; CDR3 DNA: TGTGCCAGCAGCTTCCTCGGGGGTGACAATGAGCAGTTCTTC
D gene: -; V gene: TRBV30; clone size: -; J gene: TRBJ2-3; CDR3 protein: CAWSIGTDTQYF; CDR3 DNA: TGTGCCTGGAGCATTGGGACAGATACGCAGTATTTT
D gene: -; V gene: TRBV30; clone size: -; J gene: TRBJ1-5; CDR3 protein: CAWREQGLNQPQHF; CDR3 DNA: TGTGCCTGGAGGGAACAGGGACTCAATCAGCCCCAGCATTTT
D gene: -; V gene: TRBV7-9; clone size: -; J gene: TRBJ1-1; CDR3 protein: CASSPNSGVNTEAFF; CDR3 DNA: TGTGCCAGCAGCCCTAATTCAGGGGTGAACACTGAAGCTTTCTTT
D gene: -; V gene: TRBV29-1; clone size: -; J gene: TRBJ1-1; CDR3 protein: CSTNLRVGTEAFF; CDR3 DNA: TGCAGCACAAACCTGAGGGTTGGCACTGAAGCTTTCTTT
D gene: TRBD1; V gene: TRBV5-4; clone size: -; J gene: TRBJ2-5; CDR3 protein: CASSFAGGEETQYF; CDR3 DNA: TGTGCCAGCAGCTTCGCAGGGGGCGAAGAGACCCAGTACTTC
D gene: -; V gene: TRBV19; clone size: -; J gene: TRBJ1-2; CDR3 protein: CASSPGVGYTF; CDR3 DNA: TGTGCCAGTAGCCCCGGGGTTGGCTACACCTTC
D gene: -; V gene: TRBV4-1; clone size: -; J gene: TRBJ2-5; CDR3 protein: CASSRAGSTDPVAQYF; CDR3 DNA: TGCGCCAGCAGCCGCGCCGGTAGCACAGATCCGGTGGCCCAGTACTTC
D gene: -; V gene: TRBV20-1; clone size: -; J gene: TRBJ1-1; CDR3 protein: CRVIVNTEAFF; CDR3 DNA: TGCAGGGTTATAGTGAACACTGAAGCTTTCTTT
D gene: -; V gene: TRBV25-1; clone size: -; J gene: TRBJ2-2; CDR3 protein: CASSEDRDTGELFF; CDR3 DNA: TGTGCCAGCAGTGAGGACAGAGACACCGGGGAGCTGTTTTTT
D gene: -; V gene: TRBV6-5; clone size: -; J gene: TRBJ2-2; CDR3 protein: CASSYSPGNTGELFF; CDR3 DNA: TGTGCCAGCAGTTATTCCCCCGGTAACACCGGGGAGCTGTTTTTT
D gene: -; V gene: TRBV7-2; clone size: -; J gene: TRBJ2-5; CDR3 protein: CASSLLGAGQETQYF; CDR3 DNA: TGTGCCAGCAGCTTATTAGGTGCGGGGCAAGAGACCCAGTACTTC
D gene: -; V gene: TRBV4-2; clone size: -; J gene: TRBJ1-6; CDR3 protein: CASSQGGLSPLHF; CDR3 DNA: TGTGCCAGCAGCCAAGGGGGCCTTTCACCCCTCCACTTT
D gene: -; V gene: TRBV6-6; clone size: -; J gene: TRBJ1-3; CDR3 protein: CASSPSPGGQFDTIYF; CDR3 DNA: TGTGCCAGCAGTCCTTCTCCCGGAGGGCAGTTCGACACCATATATTTT
D gene: -; V gene: TRBV7-9; clone size: -; J gene: TRBJ1-6; CDR3 protein: CASSPGIGPARDSPLHF; CDR3 DNA: TGTGCCAGCAGCCCAGGGATCGGGCCCGCCCGGGATTCACCCCTCCACTTT
D gene: -; V gene: TRBV7-9; clone size: -; J gene: TRBJ2-3; CDR3 protein: CASSLVGSASTDTQYF; CDR3 DNA: TGTGCCAGCAGCTTAGTTGGTTCCGCGAGCACAGATACGCAGTATTTT
D gene: TRBD1; V gene: TRBV29-1; clone size: -; J gene: TRBJ1-4; CDR3 protein: CSATGQGEEKLFF; CDR3 DNA: TGCAGCGCTACGGGACAGGGAGAAGAAAAACTGTTTTTT
D gene: -; V gene: TRBV7-3; clone size: -; J gene: TRBJ1-1; CDR3 protein: CASNLGNPGQINTEAFF; CDR3 DNA: TGTGCCAGCAACTTGGGAAACCCGGGACAAATCAACACTGAAGCTTTCTTT
D gene: TRBD1; V gene: TRBV19; clone size: few; J gene: TRBJ2-2; CDR3 protein: CASSFGTGRVGELFF; CDR3 DNA: TGTGCCAGTAGTTTCGGGACAGGGCGCGTCGGGGAGCTGTTTTTT
D gene: -; V gene: TRBV6-1; clone size: once; J gene: TRBJ1-4; CDR3 protein: CASNDNPEKLFF; CDR3 DNA: TGTGCCAGCAATGATAATCCGGAAAAACTGTTTTTT
D gene: -; V gene: TRBV5-1; clone size: -; J gene: TRBJ1-2; CDR3 protein: CASSWGDYGYTF; CDR3 DNA: TGCGCCAGCAGTTGGGGGGACTATGGCTACACCTTC
D gene: -; V gene: TRBV7-9; clone size: -; J gene: TRBJ1-1; CDR3 protein: CASSFGGVGAEAFF; CDR3 DNA: TGTGCCAGCAGCTTCGGGGGCGTGGGCGCTGAAGCTTTCTTT
D gene: -; V gene: TRBV27; clone size: -; J gene: TRBJ2-7; CDR3 protein: CASSLQGGLYEQYF; CDR3 DNA: TGTGCCAGCAGTTTACAGGGAGGTCTTTACGAGCAGTACTTC
D gene: TRBD1; V gene: TRBV29-1; clone size: -; J gene: TRBJ1-1; CDR3 protein: CSARTGGFGEAFF; CDR3 DNA: TGCAGCGCTCGGACAGGGGGCTTTGGTGAAGCTTTCTTT
D gene: -; V gene: TRBV25-1; clone size: -; J gene: TRBJ1-1; CDR3 protein: CASSEFYEAFF; CDR3 DNA: TGTGCCAGCAGTGAATTTTATGAAGCTTTCTTT
D gene: TRBD2; V gene: TRBV29-1; clone size: -; J gene: TRBJ2-3; CDR3 protein: CSVVVAGRTDTQYF; CDR3 DNA: TGCAGCGTTGTAGTAGCGGGGAGAACAGATACGCAGTATTTT
D gene: -; V gene: TRBV11-3; clone size: -; J gene: TRBJ1-2; CDR3 protein: CASSAGRGYGYTF; CDR3 DNA: TGTGCCAGCAGCGCCGGTCGGGGATATGGCTACACCTTC
D gene: -; V gene: TRBV5-1; clone size: -; J gene: TRBJ1-1; CDR3 protein: CASSPGHSNTEAFF; CDR3 DNA: TGCGCCAGCAGCCCGGGACACTCGAACACTGAAGCTTTCTTT
D gene: TRBD1; V gene: TRBV5-1; clone size: -; J gene: TRBJ2-5; CDR3 protein: CASSLDWGTGGRETQYF; CDR3 DNA: TGCGCCAGCAGCTTGGATTGGGGGACAGGGGGCAGGGAGACCCAGTACTTC
D gene: -; V gene: TRBV27; clone size: -; J gene: TRBJ2-3; CDR3 protein: CASSLRGEDTQYF; CDR3 DNA: TGTGCCAGCAGTTTAAGAGGGGAAGATACGCAGTATTTT
D gene: -; V gene: TRBV2; clone size: few; J gene: TRBJ1-1; CDR3 protein: CAVVGDTEAFF; CDR3 DNA: TGTGCCGTCGTTGGGGACACTGAAGCTTTCTTT
D gene: -; V gene: TRBV28; clone size: once; J gene: TRBJ2-4; CDR3 protein: CASSLSPDLTKAKNIQYF; CDR3 DNA: TGTGCCAGCAGCCTCTCCCCGGACCTCACTAAAGCCAAAAACATTCAGTACTTC
D gene: -; V gene: TRBV4-3; clone size: -; J gene: TRBJ1-3; CDR3 protein: CASSRELAGPSGNTIYF; CDR3 DNA: TGCGCCAGCAGCCGGGAACTGGCAGGACCCTCTGGAAACACCATATATTTT
D gene: TRBD2; V gene: TRBV5-1; clone size: -; J gene: TRBJ2-5; CDR3 protein: CASAGGGGQETQYF; CDR3 DNA: TGCGCCAGCGCGGGCGGGGGAGGCCAAGAGACCCAGTACTTC
D gene: -; V gene: TRBV13; clone size: once; J gene: TRBJ1-1; CDR3 protein: CASSYRPRGAMNTEAFF; CDR3 DNA: TGTGCCAGCAGCTATCGTCCGCGGGGGGCAATGAACACTGAAGCTTTCTTT